This TCR beta chain is from a study of T cell responses to AZD1222 COVID-19 vaccine. Germline V gene data show CDR1 as KGHSH and CDR2 as LQKENI. The V gene lost 0 bases and the J gene lost 1 base, with 5 bases spanning the gap. This CDR3 contains 14 residues. Clones were sequenced by immunoSEQ multiplex PCR, and TCRdb holds only the in-frame ones, with some missing. The sample has 150,000 to 200,000 clones, around 88% seen once. Study-level results: Researchers report vaccine-associated CD4 TCRs spanning spike, with dominance at 160-218 and 743-854. Spike-specific TCR breadth rose after two AZD1222 doses, and depth rose as well. Most donors were white British, females outnumbered males, and clonal diversity was possibly underestimated.

About this clone itself: Its antigen is unknown.

The genes are TRBV18 and TRBJ2-3; D uncertain. The source was peripheral blood, collected 28 days after the second AZD1222 dose. The receptor comes from an adult who received the AZD1222 COVID-19 vaccine. Written as DNA, the CDR3 is TGTGCCAGCTCACCACCCACGCGCACAGATACGCAGTATTTT. This sequence encodes CASSPPTRTDTQYF. The full variable domain, completed using reference TRBV18 and TRBJ2-3, is NAGVMQNPRHLVRRRGQEARLRCSPMKGHSHVYWYRQLPEEGLKFMVYLQKENIIDESGMPKERFSAEFPKEGPSILRIQQVVRGDSAAYFCASSPPTRTDTQYFGPGTRLTVL.